The entry below gives a single TCR beta chain sequence along with its context. Its specificity is unknown. Original analysis: With immunoSEQ giving junction-only sequences and no quality scores, filtering differed. TCRdb keeps only in-frame clones here, not all; method: immunoSEQ multiplex PCR. V, J and clone size derive from that table, while D and trimming were established from the DNA sequence. The sample shows roughly 600,000 clones, 95% to 98% of them seen only once. This specimen comes from a study of shared clonotypes between healthy human individuals. Trimming took off 5 bases at V and 4 bases at J, with 12 bases between the two ends. Germline CDR1 SGHDT, CDR2 YYEEEE. The CDR3 spans 13 residues. Selected positively for CCR7 and CD45RO-negative, naive CD8 cells excluded terminally differentiated effector memory CD45RA+ cells. All donors were Caucasian adults living in Nashville, Tennessee. Study outcomes and limitations: In a handful of donors, roughly 5.2% of naive CD4 clonotypes appeared in common. The diversity represented, both genetic and in exposure history, was limited by few donors.

This chain joins TRBV5-6 and TRBJ2-5, with D possibly being TRBD1 or TRBD2 (5 bases each). Sequencing input: naive CD8+ T cells sorted from blood. This receptor was identified in a man aged 25 to 45 in good health. The CDR3 sequence: CASSTGRRETQYF. The CDR3 nucleotides are TGTGCCAGCAGTACGGGGCGAAGAGAGACCCAGTACTTC. Full variable domain (remainder filled in from reference TRBV5-6 and TRBJ2-5): DAGVTQSPTHLIKTRGQQVTLRCSPKSGHDTVSWYQQALGQGPQFIFQYYEEEERQRGNFPDRFSGHQFPNYSSELNVNALLLGDSALYLCASSTGRRETQYFGPGTRLLVL.